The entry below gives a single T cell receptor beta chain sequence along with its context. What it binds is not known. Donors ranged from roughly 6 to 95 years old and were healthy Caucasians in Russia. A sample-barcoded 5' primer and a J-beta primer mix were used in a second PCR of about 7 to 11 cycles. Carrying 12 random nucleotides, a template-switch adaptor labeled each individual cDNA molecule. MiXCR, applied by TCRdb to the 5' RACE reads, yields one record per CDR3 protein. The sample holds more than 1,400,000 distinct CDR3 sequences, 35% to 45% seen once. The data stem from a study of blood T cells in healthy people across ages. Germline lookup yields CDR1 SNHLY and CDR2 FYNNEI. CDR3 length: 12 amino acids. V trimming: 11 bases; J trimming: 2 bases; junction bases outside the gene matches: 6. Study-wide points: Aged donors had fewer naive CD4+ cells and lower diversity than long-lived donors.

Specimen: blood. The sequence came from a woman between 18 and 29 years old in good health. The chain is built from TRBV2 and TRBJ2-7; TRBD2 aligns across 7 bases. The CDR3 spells CAGGTTPYEQYF. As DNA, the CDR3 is TGTGCCGGTGGGACTACCCCCTACGAGCAGTACTTC.